These T cell receptor beta chains were read from a single sample in a study of beta chain features in type 1 diabetes. TCRdb keeps only in-frame clones here, not all; method: immunoSEQ multiplex PCR. This sample has approximately 29,000 clones; approximately 65% occur once, and the top ten carry about 2.2%. The specimen sequenced was Tregs from blood. The receptors were gathered from a woman between 25 and 40 years old with type 1 diabetes. Both conserved end residues are part of each CDR3. The D gene is left open where the match is weak. Only some rows state a clone size, as once, few, many or a class for expanded clones.

- TRBD1 TRBJ2-2 TRBV5-5 CASSLSAGGNTGELFF TGTGCCAGCAGCTTGTCGGCAGGGGGGAACACCGGGGAGCTGTTTTTT
- TRBD2 TRBJ2-1 TRBV18 CASSPPGTSGGGEQFF TGTGCCAGCTCACCACCGGGGACTAGCGGAGGGGGTGAGCAGTTCTTC
few - TRBJ2-3 TRBV5-1 CASSPGQTTDTQYF TGCGCCAGCAGTCCTGGACAGACCACAGATACGCAGTATTTT
- - TRBJ2-7 TRBV7-9 CASSLGAEQYF TGTGCCAGCAGCTTGGGAGCCGAGCAGTACTTC
- - TRBJ2-6 TRBV6-4 CASSRVTGANVLTF TGTGCCAGCAGTCGGGTTACCGGGGCCAACGTCCTGACTTTC
- TRBD2 TRBJ2-5 TRBV10-3 CAISDPGTSEETQYF TGTGCCATCAGTGACCCCGGGACTAGCGAAGAGACCCAGTACTTC
few - TRBJ2-5 TRBV5-1 CASSWLQETQYF TGCGCCAGCAGCTGGCTCCAAGAGACCCAGTACTTC
- - TRBJ2-7 TRBV18 CASSPPGFYEQYF TGTGCCAGCTCACCTCCAGGGTTCTACGAGCAGTACTTC
- - TRBJ1-2 TRBV10-3 CAISDPDNHGYTF TGTGCCATCAGTGATCCGGACAACCATGGCTACACCTTC
- - TRBJ1-2 TRBV19 CASSIARGLGTSYGYTF TGTGCCAGTAGTATAGCCAGGGGCCTTGGAACTAGCTATGGCTACACCTTC
- TRBD2 TRBJ2-7 TRBV5-1 CASSSALAGGSSYEQYF TGCGCCAGCAGCTCCGCTCTAGCGGGAGGTAGCTCCTACGAGCAGTACTTC
- - TRBJ2-7 TRBV28 CASSLQGSYEQYF TGTGCCAGCAGTTTACAGGGCTCCTACGAGCAGTACTTC
- - TRBJ2-2 TRBV13 CASSPYVHTGELFF TGTGCCAGCAGCCCCTACGTTCACACCGGGGAGCTGTTTTTT
- TRBD1 TRBJ2-7 TRBV6-1 CAASRGTGVFYEQYF TGTGCCGCGTCGCGAGGGACAGGGGTTTTCTACGAGCAGTACTTC
- - TRBJ2-1 TRBV7-9 CASSLGGSLSYNEQFF TGTGCCAGCAGCTTGGGGGGAAGTCTCTCCTACAATGAGCAGTTCTTC
- - TRBJ2-3 TRBV11-2 CASSLVTSTDTQYF TGTGCCAGCAGCTTAGTGACTAGCACAGATACGCAGTATTTT
- TRBD1 TRBJ2-7 TRBV5-1 CASSLAPGTGAYEQYF TGCGCCAGCAGCTTGGCCCCCGGGACAGGGGCCTACGAGCAGTACTTC
- - TRBJ2-3 TRBV9 CASSGPSAASTDTQYF TGTGCCAGCAGCGGACCGTCAGCGGCTAGCACAGATACGCAGTATTTT
- TRBD2 TRBJ2-1 TRBV11-2 CASSLRLAEYNEQFF TGTGCCAGCAGCTTAAGACTAGCGGAATACAATGAGCAGTTCTTC
- TRBD1 TRBJ1-2 TRBV5-1 CASSLEPGGYGYTF TGCGCCAGCAGCTTGGAGCCAGGGGGCTATGGCTACACCTTC
- TRBD2 TRBJ2-1 TRBV2 CASSASSTGGEQFF TGTGCCAGCAGTGCGAGCTCCACGGGGGGTGAGCAGTTCTTC
- TRBD2 TRBJ2-3 TRBV7-3 CASSYTSGSNADTQYF TGTGCCAGCAGCTATACTAGCGGGAGCAATGCAGATACGCAGTATTTT
- TRBD2 TRBJ2-3 TRBV7-9 CASSLRREGPKDTQYF TGTGCCAGCAGCTTAAGACGGGAGGGCCCGAAAGATACGCAGTATTTT
- TRBD2 TRBJ2-3 TRBV5-4 CASSPGLAGSTDTQYF TGTGCCAGCAGCCCGGGACTAGCGGGATCCACAGATACGCAGTATTTT
- - TRBJ1-1 TRBV11-2 CASSGAGFAGPAFF TGTGCCAGCAGCGGAGCTGGTTTTGCGGGACCAGCTTTCTTT
- TRBD2 TRBJ2-3 TRBV9 CASSQGLAGSTDTQYF TGTGCCAGCAGCCAGGGACTAGCGGGAAGCACAGATACGCAGTATTTT
- - TRBJ2-7 TRBV5-1 CASSRQSLGGEPSYEQYF TGCGCCAGCAGCAGGCAGTCATTGGGGGGAGAACCATCCTACGAGCAGTACTTC
- TRBD1 TRBJ1-1 TRBV2 CASSEQGVNTEAFF TGTGCCAGCAGTGAACAGGGGGTGAACACTGAAGCTTTCTTT